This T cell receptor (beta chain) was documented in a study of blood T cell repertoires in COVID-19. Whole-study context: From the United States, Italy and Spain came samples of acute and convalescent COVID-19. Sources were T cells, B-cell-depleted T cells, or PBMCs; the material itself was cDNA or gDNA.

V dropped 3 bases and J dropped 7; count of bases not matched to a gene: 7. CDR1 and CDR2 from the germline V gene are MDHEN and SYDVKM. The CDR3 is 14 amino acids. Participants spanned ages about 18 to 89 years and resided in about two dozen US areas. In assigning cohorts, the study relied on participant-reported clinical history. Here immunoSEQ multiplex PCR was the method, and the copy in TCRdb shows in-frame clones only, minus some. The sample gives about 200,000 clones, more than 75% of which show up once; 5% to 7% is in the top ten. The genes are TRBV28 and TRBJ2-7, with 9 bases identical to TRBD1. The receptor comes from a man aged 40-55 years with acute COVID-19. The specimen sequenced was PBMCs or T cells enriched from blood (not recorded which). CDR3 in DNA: TGTGCCAGCAGTTTGATACAGGGGGCGAAAGAGCAGTACTTC. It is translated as CASSLIQGAKEQYF.